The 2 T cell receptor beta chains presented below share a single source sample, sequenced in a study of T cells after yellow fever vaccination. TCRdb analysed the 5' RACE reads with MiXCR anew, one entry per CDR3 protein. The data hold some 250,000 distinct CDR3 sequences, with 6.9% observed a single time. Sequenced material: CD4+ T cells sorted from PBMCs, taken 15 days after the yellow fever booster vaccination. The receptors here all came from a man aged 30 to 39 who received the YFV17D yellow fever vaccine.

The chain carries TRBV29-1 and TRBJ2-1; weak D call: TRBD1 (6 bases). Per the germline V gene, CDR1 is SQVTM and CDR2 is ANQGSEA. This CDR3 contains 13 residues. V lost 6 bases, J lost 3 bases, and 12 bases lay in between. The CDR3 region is CSVGQNYYNEQFF. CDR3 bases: TGCAGCGTGGGACAAAACTACTACAATGAGCAGTTCTTC.

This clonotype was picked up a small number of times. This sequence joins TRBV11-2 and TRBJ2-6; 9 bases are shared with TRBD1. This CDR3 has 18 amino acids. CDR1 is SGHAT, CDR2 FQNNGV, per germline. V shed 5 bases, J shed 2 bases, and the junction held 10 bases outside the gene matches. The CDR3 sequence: CASSAAGTGRAGANVLTF. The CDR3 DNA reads TGTGCCAGCAGCGCAGCAGGGACAGGGAGGGCTGGGGCCAACGTCCTGACTTTC.